The present TCR beta chain was sequenced within a study of T cell repertoires in cytomegalovirus infection. Across the study: HLA-C-restricted CMV epitopes, recently identified, and well-studied HLA-B-restricted ones were used by the study. Overall study findings and caveats: Based on cumulative public TCR beta family frequency, carriers of CMV plus the relevant HLA were identified.

Of note for this clonotype: Antigen specificity is unknown.

One entry per CDR3 protein results from TCRdb running MiXCR on the reads. Of 400,000 to 600,000 distinct CDR3 sequences in the sample, roughly 42% were seen once. There are 13 residues in the CDR3. Germline values: CDR1 MNHEY, CDR2 SVGEGT. With 2 bases removed from V and 8 bases from J, the gap between germline ends came to 9 bases. The TCR was taken from a human donor in good health (CMV status not recorded). Some clones in this sample may be carry-over from other donors' samples. Source: cultured PBMCs, taken from culture after CMV antigen stimulation. The V call is TRBV6-2 or TRBV6-3, the J call TRBJ2-2; a weak D match, TRBD2 (5 bases). The DNA of the CDR3 is TGTGCCAGCAGTTACGGCGGCGGGGGGGAGCTGTTTTTT. As protein: CASSYGGGGELFF.